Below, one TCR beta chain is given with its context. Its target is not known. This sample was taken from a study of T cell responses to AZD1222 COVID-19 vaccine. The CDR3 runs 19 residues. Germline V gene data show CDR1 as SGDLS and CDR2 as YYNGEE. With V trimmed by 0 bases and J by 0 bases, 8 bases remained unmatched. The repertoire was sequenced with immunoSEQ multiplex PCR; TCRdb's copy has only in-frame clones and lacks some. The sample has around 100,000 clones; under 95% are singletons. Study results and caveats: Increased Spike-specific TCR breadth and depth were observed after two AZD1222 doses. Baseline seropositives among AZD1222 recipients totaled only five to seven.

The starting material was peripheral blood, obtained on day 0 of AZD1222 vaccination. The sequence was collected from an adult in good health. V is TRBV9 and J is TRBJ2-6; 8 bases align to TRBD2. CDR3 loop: CASSVEPGLGASGANVLTF. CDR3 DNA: TGTGCCAGCAGCGTAGAACCGGGACTAGGCGCCTCTGGGGCCAACGTCCTGACTTTC.